Below are 11 T cell receptor beta chains sequenced from a single sample in a study of OX40 agonist ivuxolimab in advanced cancers. Library creation used the immunoSEQ multiplex PCR assay. TCRdb mirrors the immuneACCESS table, restricted to in-frame sequences. Some clones are absent from its copies; in checked studies, under half trace to an unresolved V gene, and the reason for the others is unknown. The sample table holds approximately 82,000 clones, of which around 90% were seen once. About 0.63% of the sample goes to the ten largest clones. The sequencing here drew on CD4+ or CD8+ T cells sorted from blood, taken in a trial of the OX40 agonist ivuxolimab. These receptors all come from an adult with an advanced solid tumor such as melanoma, head and neck, liver or kidney cancer.

The rearrangement joins TRBV29-1 to TRBJ1-2; D may be TRBD1 (6 bases). Trimming removed 6 bases at V and 5 bases at J, with 13 bases between. The CDR3 consists of 12 residues. In germline, CDR1 is SQVTM, CDR2 ANQGSEA. The CDR3 region has the DNA TGCAGCGTCGAACAGGGAGGGTATGGCTACACCTTC. It yields the protein CSVEQGGYGYTF.

The chain is built from TRBV7-3 and TRBJ2-1; D remains unclear. V lost 5 bases and J lost 5, with 7 bases in between. The CDR3 length is 12 residues. Germline V gives CDR1 SGHTA, CDR2 FQGTGA. The CDR3 bases are TGTGCCAGCAGCCAGAGCGACAATGAGCAGTTCTTC. Its protein is CASSQSDNEQFF.

The chain is built from TRBV7-3 and TRBJ1-1; 7 positions match TRBD1. CDR1 is SGHTA, CDR2 FQGTGA, per germline. This CDR3 contains 13 residues. Unmatched junction bases numbered 7, after V lost 6 bases and J lost 6 bases. The CDR3 nucleotides are TGTGCCAGCAGTTACAGGGGTGTTCCTGAAGCTTTCTTT. Protein product: CASSYRGVPEAFF. Drawing the rest from reference TRBV7-3 and TRBJ1-1, the complete variable domain is GAGVSQTPSNKVTEKGKYVELRCDPISGHTALYWYRQSLGQGPEFLIYFQGTGAADDSGLPNDRFFAVRPEGSVSTLKIQRTERGDSAVYLCASSYRGVPEAFFGQGTRLTVV.

The chain couples TRBV25-1 to TRBJ2-2, with 8 bases identical to TRBD2. CDR1 and CDR2 from the germline V gene are MGHDK and SYGVNS. This CDR3 spans 15 amino acids. Unmatched junction bases numbered 10, after V lost 8 bases and J lost 5 bases. In DNA, the CDR3 is TGTGCCAGCTCAAGCCCAGCGGGAGTGACCGGGGAGCTGTTTTTT. Its translation: CASSSPAGVTGELFF.

The rearrangement joins TRBV5-1 to TRBJ2-1; no clear D. V lost 0 bases and J 7 bases, leaving 8 bases between the germline ends. The CDR3 sequence is 13 residues long. The V gene's germline CDR1 is SGHRS and CDR2 YFSETQ. In DNA, the CDR3 is TGCGCCAGCAGCTTGGCGGGCTTAAATGAGCAGTTCTTC. This gives the protein CASSLAGLNEQFF.

This chain joins TRBV19 and TRBJ2-7, with 7 bases matching TRBD1. CDR1 is LNHDA, CDR2 SQIVND, per germline (reference sequence). Trimming took 4 bases from V and 1 from J; bases not matched to a gene: 7. CDR3 length: 15 residues. The CDR3 loop is CASSSYEGASYEQYF. CDR3 nucleotide sequence: TGTGCCAGTAGTAGTTACGAGGGGGCTTCCTACGAGCAGTACTTC.

This chain connects TRBV7-8 to TRBJ2-3, with 13 positions matching TRBD2. V dropped 0 bases and J dropped 2; count of bases not matched to a gene: 5. The CDR3 has 18 amino acids. CDR1 is SGHVS and CDR2 is FQNEAQ in the germline V gene. Here the CDR3 DNA reads TGTGCCAGCAGCTTAGCTCATGGGACTAGCGGGAACACAGATACGCAGTATTTT. Its protein is CASSLAHGTSGNTDTQYF.

The chain couples TRBV7-2 to TRBJ1-2; D is possibly TRBD1 (5 bases). Trimming shortened V by 2 bases and J by 8 bases, and 15 bases separated the two germline ends. Germline V CDR1 and CDR2: SGHTA, FQGNSA. The CDR3 has 14 residues. The CDR3 coding sequence is TGTGCCAGCAGCTTAACAGGAATTTCAATCGGCTACACCTTC. Amino acid sequence: CASSLTGISIGYTF.

V is TRBV28 and J is TRBJ2-1, with D maybe TRBD2 (7 bases). The CDR3 is 13 amino acids. Germline lookup yields CDR1 MDHEN and CDR2 SYDVKM. V lost 8 bases and J lost 5, with 13 bases in between. CDR3 region: CASDQGGDNEQFF. In DNA form, the CDR3 reads TGTGCCAGCGACCAAGGGGGGGACAATGAGCAGTTCTTC.

The genes are TRBV6-1 and TRBJ2-7; the D gene is possibly TRBD2 (5 bases). Trimming shortened V by 10 bases and J by 5 bases, and 12 bases separated the two germline ends. There are 11 residues in the CDR3. The germline gives CDR1 MNHNS, CDR2 SASEGT. CDR3 nucleotides: TGTGCCACCCAGCCTAGCCACGAGCAGTACTTC. Translation gives CATQPSHEQYF.

This rearrangement joins TRBV19 to TRBJ2-3, with TRBD1 as a possible D gene (6 bases). CDR1 and CDR2 from the germline V gene are LNHDA and SQIVND (reference sequence). The CDR3 loop spans 13 amino acids. The germline V and J ends were trimmed by 6 bases and 6 bases, with 13 bases remaining between them. CDR3 amino acids: CASRGQIRDTQYF. The DNA for the CDR3 is TGTGCCAGTAGGGGACAAATAAGGGATACGCAGTATTTT.